This TCR beta chain derives from a study of beta chain features in type 1 diabetes. Study in general: Investigators examined roughly 99,000,000 sorted cells across all samples.

Every donor provided one heparinised blood draw, which averaged about 120 mL. What was sequenced were expressed TCRB transcripts, since all of the isolated RNA had been reverse transcribed. The protocol was immunoSEQ multiplex PCR, while the TCRdb copy is restricted to in-frame clones and leaves out a portion. The sample has around 250,000 clones; less than 30% are singletons. Germline V gene data show CDR1 as SNHLY and CDR2 as FYNNEI. The ends were cut back, 4 bases at V and 1 base at J, with 7 bases in the middle. The CDR3 consists of 13 residues. Study results and limitations: The study found that naive, central memory and Treg TCRB repertoires appeared more similar in patients than in healthy donors. Type 1 diabetes patients had fewer VDJ junction insertions and more deletions. TCRB CDR3s were moderately but significantly shorter in Type 1 diabetes patients in all four CD4+ subsets.

This clone turned up a few times. As yet, its antigen is unknown. Sequencing was carried out using naive CD4+ T cells from blood. This TCR derives from a woman under 40 with type 1 diabetes. The V and J genes are TRBV2 and TRBJ1-1; D is unresolved. CDR3 bases: TGTGCCAGCAGTGTAACAGAGAACACTGAAGCTTTCTTT. Residues: CASSVTENTEAFF.